The 21 T cell receptor beta chains below were found in one sample sequenced in a study of OX40 agonist ivuxolimab in advanced cancers. Data came from immunoSEQ multiplex PCR; TCRdb stores just in-frame clones and leaves some out. The sample comprises some 55,000 clones, approximately 80% of which are singletons, and around 4.5% rests with the top ten. The specimen was CD4+ or CD8+ T cells sorted from blood, collected in a trial of the OX40 agonist ivuxolimab. Receptors originate from an adult with an advanced solid tumor such as melanoma, head and neck, liver or kidney cancer.

This clone was detected only a few times. This rearrangement joins TRBV7-2 to TRBJ2-4; 11 bases align to TRBD2. Germline lookup yields CDR1 SGHTA and CDR2 FQGNSA. With V trimmed by 4 bases and J by 1 base, 6 bases remained unmatched. The CDR3 length is 17 residues. CDR3 protein: CASSWLAGGGAKNIQYF. The CDR3 nucleotides read TGTGCCAGCAGCTGGCTAGCGGGAGGCGGGGCCAAAAACATTCAGTACTTC.

This chain connects TRBV9 to TRBJ1-2, with D possibly being TRBD1 (5 bases). V was shortened by 2 bases and J by 5 bases, with 7 bases between the two germline ends. The CDR3 is 12 residues long. Germline V gene data show CDR1 as SGDLS and CDR2 as YYNGEE. CDR3 sequence: CASSVGGYGYTF. Written as DNA, the CDR3 is TGTGCCAGCAGCGTTGGGGGATATGGCTACACCTTC.

The chain carries TRBV4-3 and TRBJ2-2; 7 bases are shared with TRBD1. From germline, CDR1 is LGHNA and CDR2 YSLEER. Trimming took 2 bases from V and 4 from J; bases not matched to a gene: 4. CDR3 length equals 15 residues. CDR3 loop: CASSQWTGLTGELFF. CDR3 nucleotides: TGCGCCAGCAGCCAATGGACAGGACTCACCGGGGAGCTGTTTTTT.

V and J are TRBV28 and TRBJ2-7; no definite D call. The CDR3 consists of 10 residues. The V and J ends lost 3 bases and 8 bases respectively, with 5 bases between them. Germline V gene sequence: CDR1 MDHEN, CDR2 SYDVKM. The CDR3 DNA is TGTGCCAGCAGTTTTATCAAGCAGTACTTC. Its protein is CASSFIKQYF.

This clone was seen only once. The J gene is TRBJ2-1, the V gene TRBV18; D not resolved. CDR3 length: 13 residues. Germline lookup yields CDR1 KGHSH and CDR2 LQKENI. Deletions cut 2 bases from V and 6 bases from J, with 8 bases between. The CDR3 here is CASSPSGPNEQFF. CDR3 coding DNA: TGTGCCAGCTCACCATCAGGTCCCAATGAGCAGTTCTTC.

The chain employs TRBV18 and TRBJ1-5, with a weak D call TRBD1 (5 bases). V was cut by 5 bases and J by 7 bases, with 9 bases left in between. Germline V gives CDR1 KGHSH, CDR2 LQKENI. The CDR3 contains 12 residues. The CDR3 DNA sequence: TGTGCCAGCTCAGACAGTGACCAGCCCCAGCATTTT. Translated: CASSDSDQPQHF. The complete variable domain, with remaining parts taken from reference TRBV18 and TRBJ1-5, reads NAGVMQNPRHLVRRRGQEARLRCSPMKGHSHVYWYRQLPEEGLKFMVYLQKENIIDESGMPKERFSAEFPKEGPSILRIQQVVRGDSAAYFCASSDSDQPQHFGDGTRLSIL.

The chain recombines TRBV20-1 with TRBJ2-1; D is unclear. Trimming pared 5 bases from V and 10 bases from J, leaving 12 bases between. Germline values: CDR1 DFQATT, CDR2 SNEGSKA (reference sequence). The CDR3 spans 11 residues. The CDR3 DNA reads as TGCAGTGCTCCGTGGCTGGGGGAGCAGTTCTTC. Amino acids: CSAPWLGEQFF.

The V gene is TRBV6-5, the J gene TRBJ1-6; D not certain. The CDR3 spans 15 residues. Germline-derived CDR1 and CDR2 are MNHEY and SVGAGI. V lost 0 bases, J lost 8 bases, and 11 bases lay in between. CDR3 protein: CASSYSRTDYSPLHF. The CDR3 DNA sequence: TGTGCCAGCAGTTACTCCCGGACGGATTATTCACCCCTCCACTTT.

The rearrangement joins TRBV11-2 to TRBJ2-7, with D uncertain. V shed 3 bases and J shed 7 bases, with 13 bases lying between them. Per the germline V gene, CDR1 is SGHAT and CDR2 is FQNNGV. The CDR3 extends over 13 amino acids. The CDR3 bases are TGTGCCAGCAGCTTTGGCGAGAGAAAAGAGCAGTACTTC. Translation: CASSFGERKEQYF.

The rearrangement uses TRBV5-1 and TRBJ2-3, with 8 bases that match TRBD1. This CDR3 spans 14 amino acids. Trimming cost V 5 bases and J 3 bases; bases outside gene matches: 5. Germline CDR1 is SGHRS and CDR2 is YFSETQ. The CDR3 DNA sequence: TGCGCCAGCAGGCGGACAGGGAGGACAGATACGCAGTATTTT. This encodes CASRRTGRTDTQYF. The variable domain in full, completed from reference TRBV5-1 and TRBJ2-3, reads KAGVTQTPRYLIKTRGQQVTLSCSPISGHRSVSWYQQTPGQGLQFLFEYFSETQRNKGNFPGRFSGRQFSNSRSEMNVSTLELGDSALYLCASRRTGRTDTQYFGPGTRLTVL.

The genes are TRBV5-1 and TRBJ2-7; 13 bases fit TRBD2. The CDR3 length is 16 residues. V was pared by 0 bases and J by 1 base, with 1 base of the junction left unmatched. The germline gives CDR1 SGHRS, CDR2 YFSETQ. The CDR3 here is CASSLGLAGGSYEQYF. CDR3 DNA sequence: TGCGCCAGCAGCTTGGGACTAGCGGGGGGTTCCTACGAGCAGTACTTC.

The gene calls are TRBV18 and TRBJ1-1, with 7 bases lining up with TRBD1. J gave up 0 bases and V 6 bases, and 13 bases lay outside the gene matches. This CDR3 is built from 17 residues. Germline V gives CDR1 KGHSH, CDR2 LQKENI. In nucleotides, the CDR3 is TGTGCCAGCTCCTCAGGGGGGCCCCTCGGGATGAACACTGAAGCTTTCTTT. It specifies CASSSGGPLGMNTEAFF. The complete variable domain, with remaining parts taken from reference TRBV18 and TRBJ1-1, reads NAGVMQNPRHLVRRRGQEARLRCSPMKGHSHVYWYRQLPEEGLKFMVYLQKENIIDESGMPKERFSAEFPKEGPSILRIQQVVRGDSAAYFCASSSGGPLGMNTEAFFGQGTRLTVV.

The chain uses TRBV6-5 and TRBJ1-5; D is unclear. The germline gives CDR1 MNHEY, CDR2 SVGAGI. This CDR3 spans 13 amino acids. Trimming took 10 bases from V and 3 from J, leaving 13 bases between them. CDR3 nucleotide sequence: TGTGCCACCCGGGTGACCCTCAATCAGCCCCAGCATTTT. Translating it yields CATRVTLNQPQHF.

V gene TRBV30 combines with J gene TRBJ1-5; possibly TRBD1 for D (5 bases). The CDR3 loop spans 15 amino acids. V was pared by 1 base and J by 4 bases, with 14 bases between. The germline V gene has CDR1 GTSNPN and CDR2 SVGIG (reference sequence). DNA for the CDR3: TGTGCCTGGAGTGCCACGACAGTGAGAAATCAGCCCCAGCATTTT. It specifies CAWSATTVRNQPQHF. The entire variable domain, with the rest obtained from reference TRBV30 and TRBJ1-5, is as follows: SQTIHQWPATLVQPVGSPLSLECTVEGTSNPNLYWYRQAAGRGLQLLFYSVGIGQISSEVPQNLSASRPQDRQFILSSKKLLLSDSGFYLCAWSATTVRNQPQHFGDGTRLSIL.

The V call is TRBV10-3, the J call TRBJ1-3; no reliable D call. Germline V lookup: CDR1 ENHRY, CDR2 SYGVKD. The CDR3 contains 15 residues. The V end lost 0 bases, the J end lost 1 base, and 7 bases lay between the germline ends. CDR3 residues: CAISESAGSGNTIYF. The CDR3 nucleotides read TGTGCCATCAGTGAGTCAGCCGGTTCTGGAAACACCATATATTTT.

The CDR3 sequence is CATSRESAGHAYNEQFF. CDR3 bases: TGTGCCACCAGCAGAGAATCGGCGGGACACGCCTACAATGAGCAGTTCTTC. This chain joins TRBV15 and TRBJ2-1; D assignment may be TRBD1 or TRBD2 (6 bases each). CDR1 LNHNV and CDR2 YYDKDF come from the germline V gene (reference sequence). The length of the CDR3 is 17 residues. Trimming cost V 0 bases and J 2 bases, with 14 bases left between them.

In nucleotides, the CDR3 is TGCAGCGTTTCCCTCGATAGCAATCAGCCCCAGCATTTT. Translated: CSVSLDSNQPQHF. The J gene is TRBJ1-5, the V gene TRBV29-1; D gene ambiguous. The CDR3 runs to 13 residues. Trimming removed 5 bases from V and 0 bases from J, with 8 bases in between. Germline V lookup: CDR1 SQVTM, CDR2 ANQGSEA.

CDR3 coding DNA: TGTGCCAGCAGCTTAAAGCCCGCCTACGAGCAGTACTTC. Its protein product is CASSLKPAYEQYF. The J gene is TRBJ2-7, the V gene TRBV7-4; D remains ambiguous. From germline, CDR1 is SGHVT and CDR2 SQSDAQ. There are 13 residues in the CDR3. V lost 2 bases to trimming and J lost 2 bases, with 7 bases between them.

The rearrangement joins TRBV18 to TRBJ2-5; D gene uncertain. The CDR3 covers 14 residues. Trimming removed 4 bases from V and 2 bases from J, with 11 bases in between. The germline V gene has CDR1 KGHSH and CDR2 LQKENI. The CDR3 DNA reads as TGTGCCAGCTCACTAAACCTGGGACAAGAGACCCAGTACTTC. This sequence encodes CASSLNLGQETQYF.

This chain links TRBV11-3 with TRBJ2-3; D remains ambiguous. This CDR3 contains 14 residues. The V end lost 1 base, the J end lost 0 bases, and 5 bases lay between the germline ends. The germline gives CDR1 SGHNT, CDR2 YENEEA. CDR3 residues: CASSLASSTDTQYF. CDR3 nucleotides: TGTGCCAGCAGCTTAGCCTCTAGCACAGATACGCAGTATTTT.

This rearrangement joins TRBV9 to TRBJ2-3, with no clear D. Trimming pared 4 bases from V and 0 bases from J, leaving 12 bases between. This CDR3 spans 15 amino acids. Germline assignment: CDR1 SGDLS and CDR2 YYNGEE. CDR3 amino acids: CASSIQPSSTDTQYF. CDR3 nucleotides: TGTGCCAGCAGCATACAGCCTTCTAGCACAGATACGCAGTATTTT.